The rows below give T cell receptor beta chains drawn from one sample of a study of T-cell reconstitution after alpha-beta-depleted transplantation in children. From the PCR reads, TCRdb called clonotypes with MiXCR, one entry per CDR3 protein. The data show 500,000 to 600,000 distinct CDR3 sequences, with 30% to 35% seen just once and about 2.3% held by the top ten. Sequenced material: PBMCs from the stem cell graft donor, taken from the stem cell graft. The receptors here all came from a human donor who donated a stem cell graft to a child with aplastic anemia. The conserved cysteine and the conserved F or W are not part of the CDR3 here. The order of the fields is CDR3 protein, J gene, V gene.

CDR3: ASSLVSGSRADTQY
J: TRBJ2-3
V: TRBV7-2

CDR3: ASKSHQGYEQF
J: TRBJ2-1
V: TRBV5-1

CDR3: ASRHLLGYTEAF
J: TRBJ1-1
V: TRBV6-2/TRBV6-3

CDR3: ASSLDLAERGNEQF
J: TRBJ2-1
V: TRBV5-5

CDR3: SARDKGLGETQY
J: TRBJ2-5
V: TRBV20-1

CDR3: ASRQGGDNEKLF
J: TRBJ1-4
V: TRBV6-1

CDR3: SARDNGVGYT
J: TRBJ1-2
V: TRBV20-1

CDR3: ASSSSSDRWDGYT
J: TRBJ1-2
V: TRBV5-1

CDR3: ASTTDRVTYEQY
J: TRBJ2-7
V: TRBV6-1

CDR3: ASSSWDSNEQF
J: TRBJ2-1
V: TRBV28

CDR3: ASRMAGASLSTDTQY
J: TRBJ2-3
V: TRBV6-2/TRBV6-3

CDR3: SVSRSANQPQH
J: TRBJ1-5
V: TRBV29-1

CDR3: ASSLAQNYGYT
J: TRBJ1-2
V: TRBV7-8

CDR3: ASSYQKNSGNTIY
J: TRBJ1-3
V: TRBV6-5